The source of this T cell receptor beta chain is a study of shared clonotypes between healthy human individuals. The naive CD8 fraction comprised CD45RO-negative cells positively selected for CCR7 and excluded terminally differentiated effector memory CD45RA+ cells. The data were produced by immunoSEQ multiplex PCR, yet TCRdb's version contains in-frame clones alone and is incomplete. The sample has 1.5 million to 2.5 million clones; about 95% are singletons. The sample comprised naive CD8+ T cells sorted from blood. This TCR was sampled from a man aged 18 to 29 in good health.

CDR3 in DNA: TGTGCCAGCAACCCGGGACAGTCAGACCTCTATAATTCACCCCTCCACTTT. Translated: CASNPGQSDLYNSPLHF. This chain links TRBV7-9 with TRBJ1-6; TRBD1 agrees at 7 bases. V trimming: 7 bases; J trimming: 3 bases; junction bases outside the gene matches: 12. The CDR3 contains 17 residues. Germline V gene sequence: CDR1 SEHNR, CDR2 FQNEAQ (reference sequence).